The entry that follows covers one TCR beta chain sequence. Its antigen is still unknown. The data were taken from a study of cytomegalovirus exposure and HLA in healthy donors. Study-wide points: Researchers counted about 150 TCR beta chains as cytomegalovirus-associated.

PCR employed 60 Vbeta and 13 Jbeta primers. Generated by immunoSEQ multiplex PCR, the TCRdb table keeps only in-frame clones and is missing some. The table lists fewer than 150,000 clones. The CDR3 spans 14 residues. Germline CDR1 ENHRY, CDR2 SYGVKD. The V gene lost 0 bases and the J gene lost 3 bases, with 6 bases spanning the gap. This TCR derives from a man aged 40-55 years in good health and CMV-seronegative. The chain has TRBV10-3 and TRBJ1-5, with D unclear. Sample: PBMCs. DNA for the CDR3: TGTGCCATCAGTGAGTCGGCCGACAATCAGCCCCAGCATTTT. This gives the protein CAISESADNQPQHF.